Shown below are 26 T cell receptor beta chains from a single sample sequenced in a study of T cells in Graves' hyperthyroidism and ophthalmopathy. TCR beta CDR3 sequences were amplified from RNA transcripts. Using the HTBI primer set, a first-round RT-PCR was run on the TCR CDR3. MiXCR, applied by TCRdb to the multiplex PCR reads, yields one record per CDR3 protein. The sample lists over 400,000 distinct CDR3 sequences; under 25% were seen once. Sequencing was performed on blood. The receptors stem from a woman in her 70s with Graves' ophthalmopathy.

This chain links TRBV10-2 with TRBJ2-7, with 8 bases matching TRBD2. CDR1 WSHSY and CDR2 SAAADI come from the germline V gene. This CDR3 has 14 residues. The V and J ends lost 10 bases and 0 bases, in that order; junction bases with no gene match: 8. CDR3 amino acids: CATSAGESSYEQYF. CDR3 bases: TGCGCCACCTCAGCGGGGGAGAGCTCCTACGAGCAGTACTTC.

The chain recombines TRBV10-3 with TRBJ1-4; 9 bases agree with TRBD1. CDR1 and CDR2 (germline): ENHRY, SYGVKD. The trim removed 2 bases at V and 7 bases at J, leaving 5 bases unmatched. CDR3 size: 15 residues. The CDR3 DNA is TGTGCCATCAGTGAGGCGGGACAGGGAGGTGAAAAACTGTTTTTT. The encoded protein is CAISEAGQGGEKLFF.

For this clonotype: Since a much larger clone is just one base distant, this may be a read error. The chain has TRBV20-1 and TRBJ1-1; D unresolved. This CDR3 region has 14 residues. The germline V gene encodes CDR1 DFQATT and CDR2 SNEGSKA (reference sequence). The CDR3: CKLKDGLINTEAFF. The CDR3 DNA reads as TGCAAGCTGAAAGACGGCTTAATAAACACTGAAGCTTTCTTT.

The rearrangement joins TRBV6-1 to TRBJ2-2; perhaps D is TRBD1 or TRBD2 (5 bases each). Trimming took off 4 bases at V and 1 base at J, with 10 bases between the two ends. This CDR3 is 15 amino acids long. Germline loops: CDR1 MNHNS, CDR2 SASEGT. CDR3 sequence: CASSAGTVNTGELFF. The DNA of the CDR3 is TGTGCCAGCAGTGCCGGGACGGTGAACACCGGGGAGCTGTTTTTT.

In this sample, this clonotype turned up many times. V gene TRBV20-1 combines with J gene TRBJ1-2; no clear D. The CDR3 length is 13 residues. V shed 5 bases and J shed 3 bases, with 13 bases lying between them. From germline, CDR1 is DFQATT and CDR2 SNEGSKA (reference sequence). The CDR3 here is CSAAIGGHYGYTF. The CDR3 DNA follows: TGCAGTGCTGCTATTGGCGGTCACTATGGCTACACCTTC.

In this sample, this clonotype turned up a few times. The V and J genes are TRBV6-1 and TRBJ1-6; tentative D call: TRBD1 (5 bases). Trimming pared 5 bases from V and 12 bases from J, leaving 17 bases between. Per germline, CDR1 MNHNS and CDR2 SASEGT. This CDR3 region has 14 residues. The CDR3 coding sequence is TGTGCCAGCAGTAGAGGGGACCCGCTGAGACCCCTCCACTTT. Its translation: CASSRGDPLRPLHF.

This clonotype was counted only a few times. The rearrangement links TRBV20-1 to TRBJ2-1, with 12 bases fitting TRBD2. Per germline, CDR1 DFQATT and CDR2 SNEGSKA (reference sequence). There are 16 residues in the CDR3. Trimming at V came to 2 bases and at J to 3 bases, leaving 5 bases not matched to a gene. The CDR3 protein is CSARLLAGGSYNEQFF. In DNA form, the CDR3 reads TGCAGTGCTAGACTACTAGCGGGAGGTAGCTACAATGAGCAGTTCTTC.

The genes are TRBV5-1 and TRBJ2-7, with a weak D call TRBD1 (6 bases). The CDR3 consists of 15 residues. The V and J ends lost 2 bases and 0 bases respectively, with 12 bases between them. Germline lookup yields CDR1 SGHRS and CDR2 YFSETQ. CDR3 DNA sequence: TGCGCCAGCAGCTTCTTACAGGACAGCTCCTACGAGCAGTACTTC. Protein: CASSFLQDSSYEQYF. The variable domain in full, completed from reference TRBV5-1 and TRBJ2-7, reads KAGVTQTPRYLIKTRGQQVTLSCSPISGHRSVSWYQQTPGQGLQFLFEYFSETQRNKGNFPGRFSGRQFSNSRSEMNVSTLELGDSALYLCASSFLQDSSYEQYFGPGTRLTVT.

The chain employs TRBV15 and TRBJ2-7; no definite D call. The CDR3 is 13 amino acids. Looked up from germline, CDR1 is LNHNV and CDR2 is YYDKDF (reference sequence). Trimming removed 0 bases from V and 3 bases from J, with 6 bases in between. The CDR3 here is CATSRDRVYEQYF. The DNA for the CDR3 is TGTGCCACCAGCAGAGATAGGGTCTACGAGCAGTACTTC.

The rearrangement joins TRBV5-1 to TRBJ1-2, with D tentatively TRBD1 (6 bases). V was clipped by 0 bases and J by 7 bases, with 19 bases between them. Germline V gene sequence: CDR1 SGHRS, CDR2 YFSETQ. This CDR3 is built from 16 residues. The chain's CDR3 is CASSLASGGAPGGYTF. Here the CDR3 DNA reads TGCGCCAGCAGCTTGGCATCCGGGGGCGCCCCGGGTGGCTACACCTTC.

This rearrangement joins TRBV12-3 or TRBV12-4 to TRBJ1-1; D unresolved. V gave up 6 bases and J gave up 2 bases, with 10 bases separating them. The CDR3 covers 13 residues. The CDR3 sequence: CASSPMRNTEAFF. The CDR3 DNA reads TGTGCCAGCAGCCCAATGCGTAACACTGAAGCTTTCTTT.

This clonotype came up many times. The chain couples TRBV29-1 to TRBJ2-1; no reliable D call. In germline, CDR1 is SQVTM, CDR2 ANQGSEA. V was clipped by 7 bases and J by 2 bases, with 9 bases between them. This CDR3 contains 12 residues. CDR3 protein: CSGRVTYNEQFF. The CDR3, as DNA: TGCAGCGGGAGAGTGACCTACAATGAGCAGTTCTTC.

This clonotype was observed a handful of times. The chain has TRBV5-4 and TRBJ2-7; TRBD2 aligns across 11 bases. V shed 3 bases and J 6 bases; nucleotides not matched to a gene: 5. Germline CDR1 is SGHNT and CDR2 is YYREEE (reference sequence). CDR3 length equals 14 residues. In DNA form, the CDR3 reads TGTGCCAGCAGCTCTCCCGGGACTAGCGGCGAGCAGTACTTC. Translating gives CASSSPGTSGEQYF.

The gene calls are TRBV5-1 and TRBJ2-7; D is unclear. Trimming took off 4 bases at V and 0 bases at J, with 14 bases between the two ends. Germline V gene data show CDR1 as SGHRS and CDR2 as YFSETQ. The CDR3 is 15 residues long. The CDR3 region is CASSALVPSSYEQYF. The DNA of the CDR3 is TGCGCCAGCAGCGCCCTAGTACCAAGCTCCTACGAGCAGTACTTC. The entire variable domain, with the rest obtained from reference TRBV5-1 and TRBJ2-7, is as follows: KAGVTQTPRYLIKTRGQQVTLSCSPISGHRSVSWYQQTPGQGLQFLFEYFSETQRNKGNFPGRFSGRQFSNSRSEMNVSTLELGDSALYLCASSALVPSSYEQYFGPGTRLTVT.

The gene calls are TRBV5-1 and TRBJ2-2; possible D gene TRBD1, 6 bases. The CDR3 runs 15 residues. The ends were cut back, 5 bases at V and 0 bases at J, with 11 bases in the middle. CDR1 SGHRS and CDR2 YFSETQ come from the germline V gene. CDR3 nucleotides: TGCGCCAGCAGAAGACAGGCGACGAACACCGGGGAGCTGTTTTTT. Protein product: CASRRQATNTGELFF.

A few counts support this clonotype. The J gene is TRBJ2-3, the V gene TRBV29-1; 7 bases are a match to TRBD1. V trimming: 4 bases; J trimming: 1 base; junction bases outside the gene matches: 5. This CDR3 comprises 14 residues. From germline, CDR1 is SQVTM and CDR2 ANQGSEA. The CDR3 nucleotides are TGCAGCGTTGGAGGGGGCGCTGGCACAGATACGCAGTATTTT. Residues: CSVGGGAGTDTQYF.

The J gene is TRBJ1-6, the V gene TRBV20-1; 10 nucleotides align to TRBD1. With 6 bases clipped from V and 7 bases from J, the junction kept 6 bases outside the gene matches. The CDR3 has 14 amino acids. Germline V CDR1 and CDR2: DFQATT, SNEGSKA (reference sequence). Here the CDR3 DNA reads TGCAGTGCGTCCGCGACAGGGGGCAATTCACCCCTCCACTTT. This translates into CSASATGGNSPLHF.

This chain joins TRBV20-1 and TRBJ1-4, with 7 bases fitting TRBD1. The J segment lost 5 bases and the V segment lost 5 bases, leaving 5 bases of the junction unmatched. This CDR3 is 13 amino acids long. Germline V gene lookup returns CDR1 DFQATT and CDR2 SNEGSKA (reference sequence). CDR3 amino acids: CSALGTDNEKLFF. CDR3 nucleotides: TGCAGTGCTTTAGGGACAGACAATGAAAAACTGTTTTTT.

This clonotype was detected ten times or more. This rearrangement joins TRBV29-1 to TRBJ2-7, with 8 bases that match TRBD2. The CDR3 runs 14 residues. Germline assignment: CDR1 SQVTM and CDR2 ANQGSEA. Germline trimming cut 4 bases from V and 2 bases from J; bases unmatched to any gene: 7. In DNA form, the CDR3 reads TGCAGCGTTGTCCCTAGCGGGTCGACCTACGAGCAGTACTTC. Translated: CSVVPSGSTYEQYF.

This clonotype has at least ten counts. The V gene is TRBV12-3 or TRBV12-4, the J gene TRBJ2-2; a possible D gene is TRBD2 (6 bases). V lost 7 bases to trimming and J lost 8 bases, with 23 bases between them. The CDR3 runs to 16 residues. The CDR3: CASTSHGGKISGELFF. CDR3 DNA sequence: TGTGCCAGCACTTCACACGGCGGGAAGATTTCAGGGGAGCTGTTTTTT.

This sequence joins TRBV5-1 and TRBJ1-6; no clear D gene. This CDR3 is 15 amino acids long. Trimming pared 0 bases from V and 0 bases from J, leaving 4 bases between. Germline V CDR1 and CDR2: SGHRS, YFSETQ. The DNA for the CDR3 is TGCGCCAGCAGCTTGGAGAACTCCTATAATTCACCCCTCCACTTT. Translating gives CASSLENSYNSPLHF.

This clonotype was counted ten times or more. The chain carries TRBV6-2 or TRBV6-3 and TRBJ2-4, with D perhaps matching TRBD2 (5 bases). Trimming took off 6 bases at V and 0 bases at J, with 21 bases between the two ends. The CDR3 runs to 18 residues. Germline loops: CDR1 MNHEY, CDR2 SVGEGT. CDR3 amino acids: CASSVTSGSAGAKNIQYF. The CDR3 nucleotides read TGTGCCAGCAGCGTTACTAGTGGCTCCGCGGGAGCCAAAAACATTCAGTACTTC.

This clonotype was recorded a few times. The chain couples TRBV6-1 to TRBJ1-4, with D uncertain. The length of the CDR3 is 13 residues. Germline CDR1 and CDR2: MNHNS and SASEGT. V lost 4 bases, J lost 8 bases, and 11 bases lay in between. The CDR3 coding sequence is TGTGCCAGCAGTGTTCGGTTTAAGGAAAAACTGTTTTTT. Translated: CASSVRFKEKLFF.

This clonotype was seen repeatedly, ten times or more. This rearrangement joins TRBV20-1 to TRBJ2-1; 12 positions agree with TRBD1. The V and J ends lost 4 bases and 4 bases, in that order; junction bases with no gene match: 8. Germline V gene sequence: CDR1 DFQATT, CDR2 SNEGSKA (reference sequence). CDR3 size: 16 residues. CDR3 amino acids: CSAKGGGQGAYNEQFF. The CDR3 bases are TGCAGTGCTAAAGGGGGGGGACAGGGGGCTTACAATGAGCAGTTCTTC.

This clonotype showed up just once. An end of the junction differs from the germline gene, which may be a read error. The chain recombines TRBV5-1 with TRBJ2-1; 12 nucleotides line up with TRBD2. Germline CDR1 and CDR2: SGHRS and YFSETQ. CDR3 size: 18 residues. CDR3 in amino acids: CASSLFKGTTSGSNEQLF. CDR3 DNA sequence: TGCGCCAGCAGCTTGTTTAAGGGAACGACTAGCGGGAGTAATGAGCAGCTCTTC.

The sample holds many counts of this clonotype. The rearrangement joins TRBV20-1 to TRBJ1-5, with a tentative D call TRBD1 (6 bases). The length of the CDR3 is 15 residues. V shed 6 bases and J shed 1 base, with 16 bases lying between them. CDR1 DFQATT and CDR2 SNEGSKA come from the germline V gene (reference sequence). The CDR3 DNA reads as TGCAGTGCCTCAGGCGGGACACAAAGCAATCAGCCCCAGCATTTT. It is translated as CSASGGTQSNQPQHF.